These 17 T cell receptor beta chains share one sample of origin, sequenced in a study of monozygotic twins with inflammatory bowel disease. TCRdb re-analyzed the 5' RACE reads; it lists each CDR3 protein once, without DNA. Its listing shows about 210,000 distinct CDR3 sequences. Source material: blood. The receptors shown here come from a human donor with ulcerative colitis or Crohn's disease, or a healthy co-twin of an affected twin (not recorded which).

The chain has TRBV19 and TRBJ2-1; TCRdb proposes TRBD1, but this gene call is untestable without DNA. Germline-derived CDR1 and CDR2 are LNHDA and SQIVND (reference sequence). CDR3 length: 15 residues. CDR3 protein: CASRVYRGSNNEQFF.

The chain links TRBV7-2 to TRBJ1-6; TCRdb indicates TRBD1, and absent DNA this call remains unverified. CDR3 size: 18 residues. Germline CDR1 reads SGHTA; CDR2 reads FQGNSA. This CDR3 reads CASSLAPAGLSYNSPLHF.

The J gene is TRBJ2-5, the V gene TRBV5-1; TCRdb names TRBD1, which stays unverified in the absence of DNA. The CDR3 loop spans 15 amino acids. CDR1 is SGHRS and CDR2 is YFSETQ in the germline V gene. The CDR3 reads CASTPQKGVRETQYF.

This sequence joins TRBV7-2 and TRBJ2-7; the TCRdb call, TRBD2, lacks DNA for checking. CDR3 length: 15 amino acids. Germline values: CDR1 SGHTA, CDR2 FQGNSA. CDR3 region: CASSSQGGPSYEQYF.

V gene TRBV3-1 combines with J gene TRBJ1-3; as DNA is missing, the TRBD1 call by TCRdb cannot be tested. Per germline, CDR1 LGHDT and CDR2 YNNKEL (reference sequence). The CDR3 has 13 residues. The CDR3 spells CASSPGPGNTIYF.

This chain uses TRBV24-1 with TRBJ1-2; lacking DNA, the TRBD1 call made by TCRdb goes unchecked. The CDR3 has 13 amino acids. Germline V gives CDR1 KGHDR, CDR2 SFDVKD. The CDR3 protein is CATRGDRPDGYTF.

This CDR3 reads CASSQDPYQGEQYF. The chain combines TRBV4-1 with TRBJ2-7. Germline CDR1 and CDR2: MGHRA and YSYEKL. CDR3 size: 14 residues.

The CDR3 is CASSWDGFEQFF. The chain has TRBV5-1 and TRBJ2-1. Per germline, CDR1 SGHRS and CDR2 YFSETQ. The CDR3 length is 12 residues.

The chain is built from TRBV20-1 and TRBJ2-5. Per the germline V gene, CDR1 is DFQATT and CDR2 is SNEGSKA (reference sequence). The length of the CDR3 is 15 residues. CDR3 protein: CSARVVDYWKETQYF.

The V and J genes are TRBV14 and TRBJ2-2; the TCRdb call, TRBD1, lacks DNA for checking. The CDR3 has 15 residues. CDR1 and CDR2 from the germline V gene are SGHDN and FVKESK. This CDR3 reads CASSQAPSGLGELFF.

The chain combines TRBV6-1 with TRBJ1-1. This CDR3 spans 13 amino acids. The germline V gene encodes CDR1 MNHNS and CDR2 SASEGT. The CDR3 region is CASARIENTEAFF.

This rearrangement joins TRBV15 to TRBJ2-3; as DNA is missing, the TRBD2 call by TCRdb cannot be tested. From germline, CDR1 is LNHNV and CDR2 YYDKDF (reference sequence). The CDR3 extends over 15 amino acids. CDR3 loop: CATRFSGGITDTQYF.

V is TRBV7-2 and J is TRBJ2-2. The CDR3 spans 14 residues. Germline assignment: CDR1 SGHTA and CDR2 FQGNSA. This CDR3 is CASSFMGNTGELFF.

The chain carries TRBV5-1 and TRBJ2-5; TCRdb's D call of TRBD1 is untestable without DNA. The CDR3 runs 15 residues. Germline lookup yields CDR1 SGHRS and CDR2 YFSETQ. CDR3 residues: CASSEQGGYQETQYF.

The rearrangement links TRBV11-3 to TRBJ2-1; TCRdb proposes TRBD1, but this gene call is untestable without DNA. Germline values: CDR1 SGHNT, CDR2 YENEEA. The CDR3 length is 12 residues. CDR3: CASSLDSGEQFF.

The chain recombines TRBV29-1 with TRBJ2-4; TCRdb's D gene call, TRBD1, goes unchecked for lack of DNA. Germline V CDR1 and CDR2: SQVTM, ANQGSEA. The CDR3 length is 14 residues. This chain's CDR3 is CSVSRQGQPNIQYF.

The chain recombines TRBV20-1 with TRBJ2-1. The CDR3 consists of 14 residues. Germline lookup yields CDR1 DFQATT and CDR2 SNEGSKA (reference sequence). Here the CDR3 reads CSARERTTYNEQFF.